This T cell receptor beta chain was sequenced during a study of T cell changes during pregnancy in multiple sclerosis. The assay was immunoSEQ multiplex PCR, and TCRdb's table has in-frame clones only and misses some. The data contain roughly 76,000 clones, under 95% of them singletons. Looked up from germline, CDR1 is MGHRA and CDR2 is YSYEKL. CDR3 length equals 14 residues. The V gene lost 6 bases and the J gene lost 5 bases, with 14 bases spanning the gap. The source material was CD4+ T cells from peripheral blood mononuclear cells, sampled in the second trimester of pregnancy. The receptor's source is a female donor with multiple sclerosis, enrolled in a pregnancy study. This chain connects TRBV4-1 to TRBJ2-1, with D perhaps matching TRBD1 (6 bases). The CDR3 sequence: CASRRQGTHNEQFF. CDR3 nucleotides: TGCGCCAGCAGGAGGCAGGGGACCCACAATGAGCAGTTCTTC.